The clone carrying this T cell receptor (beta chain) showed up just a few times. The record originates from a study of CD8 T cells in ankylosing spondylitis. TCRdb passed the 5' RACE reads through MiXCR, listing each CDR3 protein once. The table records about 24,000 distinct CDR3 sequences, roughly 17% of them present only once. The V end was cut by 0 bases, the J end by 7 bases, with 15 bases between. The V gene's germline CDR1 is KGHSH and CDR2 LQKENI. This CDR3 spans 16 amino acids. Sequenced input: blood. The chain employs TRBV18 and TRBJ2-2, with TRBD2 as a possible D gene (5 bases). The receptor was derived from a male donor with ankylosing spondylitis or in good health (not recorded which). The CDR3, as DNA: TGTGCCAGCTCACCACCCTGGGCTAGCCGGAACGGGGAGCTGTTTTTT. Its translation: CASSPPWASRNGELFF.